The entry below gives a single TCR beta chain sequence along with its context. Its antigen is not yet known. The input lacks base qualities; no much larger clone sits a single base away. The data derive from a study of T cell responses to AZD1222 COVID-19 vaccine (dated by TCRdb to about 2021). Study-wide context: Because spike-specific TCR depth and breadth did not differ between the two schedules, AZD1222 recipients who got a second dose at roughly 4 weeks were pooled with those who got a second dose at roughly 12 weeks. TCR sequencing covered over 230 trial participants: 200 to 220 given two doses of AZD1222 and approximately 26 given two doses of MenACWY control vaccine. Trial participants were enrolled into age subgroups of 18-55, 56-69 and 70-plus years, which contained about 150, 28 and 57 TCR-sequenced participants, respectively.

The CDR3 regions of human TCRbeta chains were subjected to immunosequencing. For the original study's pipeline: Repertoire TCRs were matched against a reference library of SARS-CoV-2-specific TCRs generated with the MIRA antigen-specificity platform. Breadth was defined as the fraction of unique TCRs that were SARS-CoV-2-associated. Depth was defined as the fraction of total T cells that were SARS-CoV-2-associated. Each spike-specific TCR was assigned to its reactive spike region and to a CD4 or CD8 class using the MIRA data. Log10-transformed breadth and depth values were compared by one-way ANOVA with Sidak's multiple comparisons tests. TCRdb holds this immuneACCESS table with in-frame rearrangements only. Some clones are missing; in checked studies, unresolved V genes explain under half, and the rest has no known cause. That table is the source of V, J and clone size, and D and trimming were worked out from the DNA. The sample records roughly 150,000 clones, 75% to 90% of which are singletons. The ten largest clones take up over 3.5% of the sample.

Results the study describes overall, beyond this receptor: Most participants were white British and females outnumbered males, and the authors suggested that clonal diversity may have been underestimated. In the small 56-69-year group, the increase in depth fell short of significance, most likely because of low power. After two AZD1222 doses, both the breadth and the depth of spike-specific TCRs were significantly higher than at day 0 and than in MenACWY recipients. Because no day 14 peak-response samples were available, repertoires were characterized only after the peak T cell response. Vaccine-associated CD4 TCRs spanned the whole spike protein, with dominant responses in regions 160-218 and 743-854. Reportedly, close to half of the unique spike-specific TCRs recognized epitopes lying outside the regions that are mutated in the B.1.351 and B.1.1.7 variants. Conclusions about previously exposed vaccinees are limited, since just six or seven AZD1222 recipients were seropositive for SARS-CoV-2 at baseline.

What the time point label conveys for this sample: baseline before first vaccination. Vaccinee samples came from UK trials COV001 and COV002, including a single-blind randomized controlled phase 2/3 trial of AZD1222 (ChAdOx1 nCoV-19) in healthy adults. For TCRbeta chain sequencing, PBMC samples from trial participants were taken at day 0 and at day 28 after the second dose. The junction carries 13 bases between V and J, which are trimmed by 5 bases and 3 bases respectively. CDR1 and CDR2 (MNHEY, SVGAGI) derive from the germline V gene. From its cysteine to its phenylalanine, the CDR3 spans 14 amino acids. Only the CDR3 portion is preserved as DNA: 42 bases, with reading frame beginning at the first base.

This receptor was obtained from an adult in good health. Sequencing used peripheral blood, obtained on day 0 of AZD1222 vaccination. Recombination connected TRBV6-5 to TRBJ1-1, with a tentative D gene TRBD1 over 5 matching bases. The DNA reads TGTGCCAGCAGTCTTCAGGGTAGGGACACTGAAGCTTTCTTT. Its amino acids are CASSLQGRDTEAFF.